This TCR beta chain is drawn from a study of blood T cell repertoires in COVID-19. Across the whole study: Acute and convalescent COVID-19 specimens originated in the United States, Italy and Spain. T cells, B-cell-depleted T cells, or PBMCs supplied cDNA or gDNA.

Between the trimmed V and J ends, which lost 3 bases and 6 bases, there was a span of 14 bases. Germline CDR1 is MNHNY and CDR2 is SVGAGI (reference sequence). This CDR3 region has 15 residues. Sequencing was performed with immunoSEQ multiplex PCR; in TCRdb, only in-frame clones are kept and a portion is missing. The sample lists some 170,000 clones; approximately 93% were seen once. Seattle's cohort entered during active infection and was followed longitudinally. The sequence was collected from a woman aged 55-70 years with COVID-19, enrolled during active disease. The specimen was peripheral blood. The chain links TRBV6-6 to TRBJ1-4, with TRBD1 as a possible D gene (6 bases). In DNA, the CDR3 is TGTGCCAGCAGTTATGGAGACAGGACCGATGAAAAACTGTTTTTT. Translating gives CASSYGDRTDEKLFF.